This TCR beta chain derives from a study of blood T cell repertoires in COVID-19. The wider study: In each case, the material was cDNA or gDNA derived from T cells, B-cell-depleted T cells, or PBMCs.

Authors' methods: For nucleated cells, counts were estimated from reference gene primer amplification. Clones were sequenced by immunoSEQ multiplex PCR, and TCRdb holds only the in-frame ones, with some missing. The D gene and trimming were derived from the DNA, and the V and J assignments and clone size from that table. The profile shows around 52,000 clones, approximately 89% of them singletons. Germline values: CDR1 SNHLY, CDR2 FYNNEI. V lost 1 base, J lost 5 bases, and 11 bases lay in between. The CDR3 has 14 residues. This TCR came from a woman aged 80 or over with acute or convalescent COVID-19. Input material: peripheral blood. This rearrangement joins TRBV2 to TRBJ2-5; weak D call: TRBD2 (5 bases). CDR3 sequence: CASSEGLAGETQYF. CDR3 DNA sequence: TGTGCCAGCAGTGAAGGGCTAGCCGGGGAGACCCAGTACTTC.